The 32 T cell receptor beta chains below all came from one sample that was sequenced in a study of CD8+CD57+ T cells in acquired aplastic anemia. Genomic DNA provided the template from which TCR beta VDJ and CDR3 profiles were obtained. TCRdb ran MiXCR on the reads and lists one entry per CDR3 protein. The table shows roughly 130,000 distinct CDR3 sequences, with around 50% occurring only once. The sample comprised sorted CD4+, CD8+, or CD8+CD57+ T cells (not recorded which) from PBMCs. The receptors were gathered from a human donor in good health, serving as a control.

The chain combines TRBV2 with TRBJ2-7, with D perhaps TRBD1 (5 bases). The CDR3 runs to 14 residues. The V and J ends lost 3 bases and 3 bases respectively, with 12 bases between them. CDR1 is SNHLY, CDR2 FYNNEI, per germline. For the CDR3, the DNA is TGTGCCAGCAGTGAGCAGGGCTTCGGCTACGAGCAGTACTTC. It yields the protein CASSEQGFGYEQYF.

This clonotype was recorded many times. The CDR3 DNA reads TGTGCCAGCAGGACAGGGGCCCCGCAGAGTGGCTACACCTTC. Amino acid sequence: CASRTGAPQSGYTF. The V and J genes are TRBV12-3 or TRBV12-4 and TRBJ1-2; 8 nucleotides align to TRBD1. Germline trimming cut 6 bases from V and 7 bases from J; bases unmatched to any gene: 10. This CDR3 contains 14 residues.

The gene calls are TRBV7-8 and TRBJ1-4; D may be TRBD1 (5 bases). The CDR3 length is 12 residues. V was trimmed by 7 bases and J by 8 bases, leaving 11 bases between them. Germline V gene sequence: CDR1 SGHVS, CDR2 FQNEAQ. The CDR3 is CASTRRGEKLFF. The CDR3 region has the DNA TGTGCCAGCACCCGGCGGGGGGAAAAACTGTTTTTT.

With regard to this clonotype: At one boundary the junction diverges from the germline segment, which might be a read error. The gene calls are TRBV10-3 and TRBJ2-7, with 7 bases identical to TRBD1. The CDR3 is made up of 15 amino acids. Germline V gene data show CDR1 as ENHRY and CDR2 as SYGVKD. The CDR3 DNA reads as TGTGCCAGCAGTTACACGGGACAGAGATCTTACGAGCAGTACTTC. It translates to CASSYTGQRSYEQYF.

This chain connects TRBV7-6 to TRBJ2-7; TRBD1 matches at 8 bases. Germline assignment: CDR1 SGHVS and CDR2 FNYEAQ. Unmatched junction bases numbered 6, after V lost 5 bases and J lost 3 bases. This CDR3 is built from 14 residues. The CDR3 here is CASSPRDRIYEQYF. The CDR3 coding sequence is TGTGCCAGCAGCCCTAGGGACAGGATCTACGAGCAGTACTTC.

The J gene is TRBJ2-7, the V gene TRBV25-1, with D perhaps TRBD1 or TRBD2 (5 bases each). The CDR3 consists of 13 residues. The V gene's germline CDR1 is MGHDK and CDR2 SYGVNS. The germline V and J ends were trimmed by 5 bases and 4 bases, with 12 bases remaining between them. CDR3 in DNA: TGTGCCAGCAGTTTCCGGGGACGTTACGAGCAGTACTTC. Translated: CASSFRGRYEQYF.

This chain uses TRBV2 with TRBJ1-1; maybe TRBD1 (5 bases). The CDR3 consists of 11 residues. Germline V gene sequence: CDR1 SNHLY, CDR2 FYNNEI. The germline V and J ends were trimmed by 10 bases and 7 bases, with 13 bases remaining between them. The CDR3, as DNA: TGTGCCACTACTGGGGGGGGTGAAGCTTTCTTT. Translation gives CATTGGGEAFF.

At least ten counts were recorded for this clonotype. The rearrangement links TRBV20-1 to TRBJ1-4; D remains ambiguous. The ends were cut back, 1 base at V and 4 bases at J, with 7 bases in the middle. In germline, CDR1 is DFQATT, CDR2 SNEGSKA (reference sequence). This CDR3 has 13 residues. The CDR3 loop reads CSARGTFNEKLFF. The CDR3 DNA is TGCAGTGCTAGAGGCACCTTTAATGAAAAACTGTTTTTT.

The table lists this clonotype with many counts. The rearrangement joins TRBV6-1 to TRBJ1-4; D unclear. The V end lost 6 bases, the J end lost 3 bases, and 5 bases lay between the germline ends. Germline loops: CDR1 MNHNS, CDR2 SASEGT. The CDR3 extends over 12 amino acids. This CDR3 is CASRGANEKLFF. CDR3 DNA: TGTGCCAGCAGGGGAGCTAATGAAAAACTGTTTTTT.

This clonotype was counted at least ten times. The chain employs TRBV11-2 and TRBJ2-3, with 12 bases fitting TRBD1. The germline CDR1 and CDR2 sequences are SGHAT and FQNNGV. V dropped 5 bases and J dropped 1; count of bases not matched to a gene: 10. The CDR3 extends over 18 amino acids. CDR3 sequence reads: CASSPRDRGLRGTDTQYF. CDR3 DNA: TGTGCCAGCAGCCCCCGGGACAGGGGGCTTCGGGGCACAGATACGCAGTATTTT.

The DNA for the CDR3 is TGCAGCGTGGGGGACACGTACTACGAGCAGTACTTC. It translates to CSVGDTYYEQYF. V usage is TRBV29-1 and J usage is TRBJ2-7; D is possibly TRBD1 (6 bases). CDR3 length: 12 amino acids. Germline CDR1 and CDR2: SQVTM and ANQGSEA. Trimming removed 6 bases from V and 3 bases from J, with 12 bases in between.

This chain uses TRBV6-5 with TRBJ2-7; 7 bases line up with TRBD1. This CDR3 comprises 15 residues. V trimming: 2 bases; J trimming: 5 bases; junction bases outside the gene matches: 9. Germline values: CDR1 MNHEY, CDR2 SVGAGI. The chain's CDR3 is CASSYDNPGQNEQYF. CDR3 nucleotides: TGTGCCAGCAGTTACGACAACCCGGGACAGAACGAGCAGTACTTC.

The V and J genes are TRBV7-7 and TRBJ2-5, with TRBD2 identical over 15 bases. The germline gives CDR1 SSHAT, CDR2 FNYEAQ (reference sequence). With V trimmed by 8 bases and J by 5 bases, 9 bases remained unmatched. This CDR3 spans 16 amino acids. The CDR3 loop is CASRAGLAGGGETQYF. CDR3 in DNA: TGTGCCAGCCGGGCGGGACTAGCGGGGGGCGGGGAGACCCAGTACTTC.

This clonotype showed up just a few times. The chain has TRBV4-1 and TRBJ1-2, with a tentative D call TRBD1 (6 bases). The CDR3 contains 13 residues. Between the trimmed V and J ends, which lost 6 bases and 5 bases, there was a span of 13 bases. Germline CDR1 MGHRA, CDR2 YSYEKL. CDR3 in DNA: TGCGCCAGCAGTCATGAACAGGGTTATGGCTACACCTTC. Translation gives CASSHEQGYGYTF.

The V and J genes are TRBV27 and TRBJ2-7; 10 bases line up with TRBD1. CDR1 is MNHEY and CDR2 is SMNVEV in the germline V gene (reference sequence). The J segment lost 5 bases and the V segment lost 8 bases, leaving 6 bases of the junction unmatched. The CDR3 loop spans 13 amino acids. DNA of the CDR3: TGTGCCAGCCGGGACAGGGGAGGGCACGAGCAGTACTTC. It encodes CASRDRGGHEQYF.

This clonotype was observed at least ten times. V is TRBV5-4 and J is TRBJ2-5; D is undetermined. V lost 4 bases and J lost 0, with 10 bases in between. The CDR3 loop spans 14 amino acids. CDR1 is SGHNT, CDR2 YYREEE, per germline (reference sequence). CDR3 in DNA: TGTGCCAGCAGCACCCTATTATACCAAGAGACCCAGTACTTC. It specifies CASSTLLYQETQYF.

In this sample, this clonotype turned up many times. The chain joins TRBV2 to TRBJ2-7, with D possibly being TRBD1 or TRBD2 (5 bases each). V gave up 6 bases and J gave up 4 bases, with 19 bases separating them. This CDR3 spans 15 amino acids. The V gene's germline CDR1 is SNHLY and CDR2 FYNNEI. CDR3: CASSTVWGKQYEQYF. Here the CDR3 DNA reads TGTGCCAGCAGCACCGTTTGGGGGAAACAGTACGAGCAGTACTTC.

This clonotype was detected a few times. The gene calls are TRBV6-1 and TRBJ2-1; 13 positions agree with TRBD2. Trimming cost V 6 bases and J 0 bases; bases outside gene matches: 5. Germline V CDR1 and CDR2: MNHNS, SASEGT. The CDR3 contains 17 residues. As DNA, the CDR3 is TGTGCCAGCAGCCAGACTAGCGGGGGGAGCTCCTACAATGAGCAGTTCTTC. Amino acids: CASSQTSGGSSYNEQFF.

This clonotype showed up many times. The CDR3 DNA reads TGTGCCAGCACCTCGCAACAGACGTCAAATGAAAAACTGTTTTTT. This gives the protein CASTSQQTSNEKLFF. The J gene is TRBJ1-4, the V gene TRBV7-2; D gene unclear. Trimming removed 7 bases from V and 5 bases from J, with 17 bases in between. CDR3 size: 15 residues. The germline V gene encodes CDR1 SGHTA and CDR2 FQGNSA.

The V call is TRBV2, the J call TRBJ1-4; D unclear. Between the trimmed V and J ends, which lost 6 bases and 0 bases, there was a span of 8 bases. Per the germline V gene, CDR1 is SNHLY and CDR2 is FYNNEI. This CDR3 comprises 14 residues. The CDR3: CASSGITTNEKLFF. The CDR3 nucleotides read TGTGCCAGCAGCGGAATAACAACTAATGAAAAACTGTTTTTT.

The V call is TRBV7-9, the J call TRBJ2-2, with 9 positions matching TRBD2. Germline CDR1 is SEHNR and CDR2 is FQNEAQ (reference sequence). This CDR3 is built from 13 residues. With V trimmed by 5 bases and J by 8 bases, 3 bases remained unmatched. The CDR3 sequence is CASSISGRGELFF. The DNA for the CDR3 is TGTGCCAGCAGCATCAGCGGGAGGGGGGAGCTGTTTTTT.

This clonotype was observed a single time. The chain couples TRBV19 to TRBJ1-1; perhaps TRBD1 as D (5 bases). Germline V gene sequence: CDR1 LNHDA, CDR2 SQIVND (reference sequence). This CDR3 is 13 amino acids long. Trimming left V 3 bases short and J 1 base short, with 6 bases between. CDR3 coding DNA: TGTGCCAGTAGTATTCAGGGGAACACTGAAGCTTTCTTT. It encodes CASSIQGNTEAFF.

In this sample, this clonotype turned up many times. The chain links TRBV7-9 to TRBJ1-6; D unclear. This CDR3 is built from 15 residues. The germline V and J ends were trimmed by 2 bases and 3 bases, with 8 bases remaining between them. Germline V CDR1 and CDR2: SEHNR, FQNEAQ (reference sequence). DNA for the CDR3: TGTGCCAGCAGCTTAAACCCCTACTATAATTCACCCCTCCACTTT. This translates into CASSLNPYYNSPLHF.

The rearrangement joins TRBV5-6 to TRBJ1-5; D gene unclear. This CDR3 comprises 20 residues. Germline CDR1 and CDR2: SGHDT and YYEEEE. V was clipped by 0 bases and J by 2 bases, with 24 bases between them. The CDR3 is CASSLVTQQLRAEGNQPQHF. In nucleotides, the CDR3 is TGTGCCAGCAGCTTGGTCACCCAACAACTTAGGGCGGAGGGCAATCAGCCCCAGCATTTT.

The V gene is TRBV19, the J gene TRBJ1-2; D may be TRBD1 (6 bases). Germline CDR1 LNHDA, CDR2 SQIVND (reference sequence). This CDR3 is 15 amino acids long. Trimming pared 6 bases from V and 4 bases from J, leaving 18 bases between. CDR3 protein: CASSASGGPGYGYTF. In nucleotides, the CDR3 is TGTGCCAGTAGCGCCTCCGGGGGGCCGGGCTATGGCTACACCTTC.

This clonotype was seen more than once but under ten times. The rearrangement links TRBV5-6 to TRBJ1-2; the match to TRBD1 covers 7 bases. CDR1 and CDR2 from the germline V gene are SGHDT and YYEEEE. The junction had 12 bases not matched to a gene; V was cut back by 3 bases and J by 4 bases. The CDR3 sequence is 16 residues long. CDR3 amino acids: CASSSYTRTGGYGYTF. Here the CDR3 DNA reads TGTGCCAGCAGCTCATACACCCGGACAGGTGGCTATGGCTACACCTTC.

This clonotype came up many times. The V and J genes are TRBV6-1 and TRBJ2-7; 9 nucleotides align to TRBD2. CDR1 and CDR2 (germline): MNHNS, SASEGT. V was clipped by 6 bases and J by 2 bases; unmatched bases: 5. The CDR3 is made up of 14 amino acids. The CDR3 DNA is TGTGCCAGCAGGCTAGCGGGGCGACCCTACGAGCAGTACTTC. It codes for CASRLAGRPYEQYF.

The chain has TRBV24-1 and TRBJ2-7; D may be TRBD1 or TRBD2 (6 bases each). The CDR3 has 12 amino acids. Germline CDR1 KGHDR, CDR2 SFDVKD. V dropped 6 bases and J dropped 7 bases, with 12 bases sitting between them. The CDR3 DNA follows: TGTGCCACCAGTCAACAGGGAGGAGAGCAGTACTTC. It is translated as CATSQQGGEQYF.

This sequence joins TRBV7-2 and TRBJ2-7; 8 nucleotides align to TRBD1. The CDR3 covers 15 residues. V gave up 5 bases and J gave up 5 bases; unmatched junction bases: 11. Germline V gene sequence: CDR1 SGHTA, CDR2 FQGNSA. The CDR3 sequence is CASSLSPGTGNEQYF. CDR3 bases: TGTGCCAGCAGCCTATCACCCGGGACAGGCAACGAGCAGTACTTC.

This clonotype was recorded many times. The V call is TRBV2, the J call TRBJ2-3; D not resolved. Germline V gives CDR1 SNHLY, CDR2 FYNNEI. The V gene lost 0 bases and the J gene lost 3 bases, with 7 bases spanning the gap. The CDR3 length is 14 residues. The CDR3 coding sequence is TGTGCCAGCAGTGAAGCGCTTGAGACAGATACGCAGTATTTT. Amino acids: CASSEALETDTQYF.

The chain has TRBV11-2 and TRBJ1-4, with D unresolved. The CDR3 has 15 amino acids. The germline CDR1 and CDR2 sequences are SGHAT and FQNNGV. Trimming shortened V by 0 bases and J by 6 bases, and 11 bases separated the two germline ends. CDR3 DNA: TGTGCCAGCAGCTTAGAATCAGGCTACGATGAAAAACTGTTTTTT. Translating gives CASSLESGYDEKLFF. Full variable domain (missing parts from reference TRBV11-2 and TRBJ1-4): EAGVAQSPRYKIIEKRQSVAFWCNPISGHATLYWYQQILGQGPKLLIQFQNNGVVDDSQLPKDRFSAERLKGVDSTLKIQPAKLEDSAVYLCASSLESGYDEKLFFGSGTQLSVL.

J is TRBJ1-2 and V is TRBV6-5; tentatively, D is TRBD1 (6 bases). There are 16 residues in the CDR3. CDR1 and CDR2 (germline): MNHEY, SVGAGI. Trimming took 6 bases from V and 1 from J, leaving 18 bases between them. The CDR3 DNA reads TGTGCCAGCAGCTATCTCGTCAGGGGAGATAACTATGGCTACACCTTC. Translation: CASSYLVRGDNYGYTF.